This entry lists 8 T cell receptor beta chains sequenced from one sample in a study of beta chain features in type 1 diabetes. Expressed TCRB transcripts were sequenced because the isolated RNA had all been reverse transcribed beforehand. Assay used: immunoSEQ multiplex PCR; TCRdb lists only in-frame clones, some missing. The sample records about 410,000 clones, around 13% being singletons. Sequenced sample: naive CD4+ T cells from blood. Every receptor here comes from a man younger than 45 in good health.

A few counts support this clone. The chain recombines TRBV9 with TRBJ1-5, with 11 positions matching TRBD1. Germline CDR1 is SGDLS and CDR2 is YYNGEE. The CDR3 is 17 residues long. Trimming at V came to 4 bases and at J to 2 bases, leaving 8 bases not matched to a gene. The CDR3 reads CASSPGQGATGNQPQHF. The CDR3 DNA follows: TGTGCCAGCAGCCCCGGACAGGGGGCGACCGGCAATCAGCCCCAGCATTTT.

V is TRBV6-5 and J is TRBJ2-1; 7 bases are shared with TRBD2. V was pared by 2 bases and J by 2 bases, with 6 bases of the junction left unmatched. This CDR3 region has 16 residues. CDR1 is MNHEY and CDR2 is SVGAGI in the germline V gene. The CDR3 bases are TGTGCCAGCAGTTACGCGCGGGACTATCCCTACAATGAGCAGTTCTTC. Residues: CASSYARDYPYNEQFF.

This clone was seen a handful of times. The rearrangement uses TRBV7-2 and TRBJ2-5, with a possible D match to TRBD2 (5 bases). The germline V and J ends were trimmed by 2 bases and 6 bases, with 10 bases remaining between them. CDR3 length equals 13 residues. Germline V lookup: CDR1 SGHTA, CDR2 FQGNSA. CDR3 DNA: TGTGCCAGCAGCTTACCTAGCAGGCAGACCCAGTACTTC. Residues: CASSLPSRQTQYF.

The rearrangement uses TRBV4-1 and TRBJ2-4, with D possibly matching TRBD1 (5 bases). Trimming stripped 4 bases from V and 1 base from J, with 11 bases between. This CDR3 spans 15 amino acids. Per germline, CDR1 MGHRA and CDR2 YSYEKL. DNA of the CDR3: TGCGCCAGCAGCCCCCTCCCAGGGGCCAAAAACATTCAGTACTTC. This translates into CASSPLPGAKNIQYF.

The chain combines TRBV11-2 with TRBJ2-7; D uncertain. Germline assignment: CDR1 SGHAT and CDR2 FQNNGV. Trimming pared 1 base from V and 0 bases from J, leaving 4 bases between. This CDR3 is 13 amino acids long. CDR3 loop: CASSLGASYEQYV. CDR3 coding DNA: TGTGCCAGCAGCTTAGGGGCCTCCTACGAGCAGTACGTC.

The chain couples TRBV5-4 to TRBJ2-1; 12 bases are a match to TRBD2. With V trimmed by 4 bases and J by 3 bases, 5 bases remained unmatched. The CDR3 has 16 residues. Germline V CDR1 and CDR2: SGHNT, YYREEE (reference sequence). CDR3 region: CASSPMTSGSYNEQFF. As DNA, the CDR3 is TGTGCCAGCAGCCCCATGACTAGCGGGAGCTACAATGAGCAGTTCTTC.

This clone occurred many times. This sequence joins TRBV30 and TRBJ2-5, with 7 nucleotides matching TRBD2. Germline V gene data show CDR1 as GTSNPN and CDR2 as SVGIG (reference sequence). The CDR3 runs to 15 residues. Unmatched junction bases numbered 8, after V lost 2 bases and J lost 2 bases. The DNA for the CDR3 is TGTGCCTGGAGTCCTTTCGCGGGAGTACAAGAGACCCAGTACTTC. Translating it yields CAWSPFAGVQETQYF.

This clone has at least ten counts. The V call is TRBV9, the J call TRBJ2-5, with TRBD2 matching over 7 bases. This CDR3 has 14 residues. V trimming: 4 bases; J trimming: 1 base; junction bases outside the gene matches: 4. In germline, CDR1 is SGDLS, CDR2 YYNGEE. The CDR3 is CASSRTSVQETQYF. Written as DNA, the CDR3 is TGTGCCAGCAGCCGTACTAGCGTCCAAGAGACCCAGTACTTC.